This T cell receptor (beta chain) appears in the sequencing data of a study of T cells in Graves' hyperthyroidism and ophthalmopathy. Study background: Staff took peripheral blood when the initial diagnosis was made, before any treatment began. Findings of the study overall: Most thyroid clonotypes expanded above 0.001 were also detected in blood.

Diagnoses were made from clinical symptoms, serum measures (thyroxine and TRAb), thyroid ultrasound and orbital computed tomography. This clonotype was seen only a few times. Its cognate antigen is unknown. Regions amplified from RNA transcripts were the TCR beta CDR3 regions. HTBI primers drove first-round RT-PCR of the TCR CDR3. One entry per CDR3 protein results from TCRdb running MiXCR on the multiplex PCR reads. The repertoire holds approximately 870,000 distinct CDR3 sequences, with 35% to 40% as singletons. Germline V lookup: CDR1 SGDLS, CDR2 YYNGEE. V lost 3 bases to trimming and J lost 4 bases, with 7 bases between them. The CDR3 sequence is 12 residues long.

What was sequenced was blood. This clonotype was obtained from a man younger than 35 with Graves' hyperthyroidism. This chain uses TRBV9 with TRBJ2-5; D gene ambiguous. CDR3 residues: CASSDSSETQYF. CDR3 nucleotides: TGTGCCAGCAGCGACAGTTCAGAGACCCAGTACTTC.